Following are 20 T cell receptor beta chains from one sample sequenced in a study of T cell clonality in common variable immunodeficiency. Data came from immunoSEQ multiplex PCR; TCRdb stores just in-frame clones and leaves some out. The record shows tens of thousands of clones for this sample, with no singletons present. Sequences were obtained from peripheral blood mononuclear cells. The receptors derive from a person aged 18 to 69 in good health.

This clone was observed at least ten times. With the read ending 3 residues before the CDR3 end, the germline J gene is used to fill in that end. The chain couples TRBV6-1 to TRBJ2-5; the match to TRBD1 covers 7 bases. The CDR3 spans 15 residues. The germline CDR1 and CDR2 sequences are MNHNS and SASEGT. The junction had 7 bases not matched to a gene; V was cut back by 4 bases and J by 2 bases. The CDR3 protein is CASSGAGTAQETQYF. The CDR3 bases that were read are TGTGCCAGCAGTGGGGCCGGGACAGCACAAGAGACC.

This clone was seen repeatedly, ten times or more. The CDR3 end is not reached by the read, which stops 3 residues before it; the germline J gene fills it in. The V and J genes are TRBV19 and TRBJ2-7; tentative D call: TRBD2 (5 bases). Deletions cut 6 bases from V and 6 bases from J, with 21 bases between. Germline V lookup: CDR1 LNHDA, CDR2 SQIVND (reference sequence). The CDR3 covers 15 residues. This CDR3 reads CASSPKAGHFREQYF. The DNA read from the CDR3 is TGTGCCAGTAGCCCCAAGGCGGGCCACTTTCGCGAG.

This clone came up many times. The read comes to an end 3 residues before the CDR3 does, leaving the germline J gene to fill in the end. The chain uses TRBV7-4 and TRBJ1-5; 8 bases align to TRBD1. The CDR3 covers 15 residues. Germline assignment: CDR1 SGHVT and CDR2 SQSDAQ. V was clipped by 5 bases and J by 2 bases; unmatched bases: 5. Incomplete CDR3 DNA: TGTGCCAGCAGCCGGGGACAGGTCGGCAATCAGCCC. Amino acid sequence: CASSRGQVGNQP. The entire CDR3 is CASSRGQVGNQPQHF.

This clone was seen repeatedly, ten times or more. The read stops 3 residues short of the end of the CDR3; the missing end is completed from the germline J gene. This chain uses TRBV28 with TRBJ1-5; TRBD1 aligns across 8 bases. Germline V gives CDR1 MDHEN, CDR2 SYDVKM. The CDR3 is made up of 13 amino acids. Losses at the gene ends were 6 bases for V and 9 bases for J; bases not matched to a gene: 7. The CDR3 bases that were read are TGTGCCAGCAGGGACAGGGCCCCTAGGCCC. Amino acid sequence: CASRDRAPRP. From start to end, the CDR3 is CASRDRAPRPQHF.

In its sample, this clone was seen many times. Partial CDR3 DNA: TGTGCCTGGAGGGAAGACTCCCCAGATACG. Its translation is CAWREDSPDT. The whole CDR3 protein is CAWREDSPDTQYF. The chain is built from TRBV30 and TRBJ2-3, with unresolved D. The sequence runs out 3 residues before the end of the CDR3; the remainder is reconstructed from the germline J gene. The V end was cut by 3 bases, the J end by 4 bases, with 11 bases between. The CDR3 spans 13 residues. The germline V gene encodes CDR1 GTSNPN and CDR2 SVGIG (reference sequence). Variable domain in full (rest from reference TRBV30 and TRBJ2-3): SQTIHQWPATLVQPVGSPLSLECTVEGTSNPNLYWYRQAAGRGLQLLFYSVGIGQISSEVPQNLSASRPQDRQFILSSKKLLLSDSGFYLCAWREDSPDTQYFGPGTRLTVL.

There are many counts of this clone. The CDR3 DNA, read in part, is TGTGCCAGCAGCCTCCTAGCAATTAGCACAGATACG. This codes for CASSLLAISTDT. The complete CDR3 protein is CASSLLAISTDTQYF. V usage is TRBV7-3 and J usage is TRBJ2-3, with a possible D match to TRBD2 (5 bases). The CDR3 extends 3 residues past the end of the read, so its final part is completed from the germline J gene. Trimming left V 5 bases short and J 0 bases short, with 12 bases between. The CDR3 covers 15 residues. CDR1 SGHTA and CDR2 FQGTGA come from the germline V gene.

This clone has a count of ten or more. The sequence runs out 3 residues before the end of the CDR3; the remainder is reconstructed from the germline J gene. This chain uses TRBV18 with TRBJ1-3; 7 positions agree with TRBD1. The V and J ends lost 4 bases and 3 bases, in that order; junction bases with no gene match: 18. There are 19 residues in the CDR3. The V gene's germline CDR1 is KGHSH and CDR2 LQKENI. This CDR3 is CASSRRDSLDRLVGNTIYF. Incomplete CDR3 DNA: TGTGCCAGCTCACGCCGGGACAGTCTAGATAGGCTAGTTGGAAACACC.

Ten or more counts support this clone. The CDR3 here is CASSRKVTGAYEKLFF. Partial CDR3 DNA: TGTGCCAGCAGCCGAAAAGTAACAGGGGCTTATGAAAAA. V is TRBV3-1 (or the pseudogene TRBV3-2) and J is TRBJ1-4; TRBD1 aligns across 7 bases. The read is 3 residues too short to cover the CDR3 end, so that end is filled in from the germline J gene. V shed 4 bases, J shed 6 bases, and the junction held 11 bases outside the gene matches. Germline CDR1 LGHDT, CDR2 YNNKEL (reference sequence). The CDR3 is 16 amino acids.

Many counts were recorded for this clone. The sequence runs out 3 residues before the end of the CDR3; the remainder is reconstructed from the germline J gene. The chain has TRBV19 and TRBJ2-3; 9 nucleotides match TRBD2. Per germline, CDR1 LNHDA and CDR2 SQIVND (reference sequence). This CDR3 has 18 amino acids. J lost 2 bases, V lost 10 bases, and 19 bases had no gene match. The DNA read from the CDR3 is TGTGCCATCCTCCAAGGTTCACGCGGGGGGGGCATCACAGATACG. Translated: CAILQGSRGGGITDT. The CDR3 as a whole reads CAILQGSRGGGITDTQYF.

In its sample, this clone was seen many times. The CDR3 end falls 3 residues outside the read, so it is completed with the germline J gene. This chain links TRBV5-1 with TRBJ1-2, with TRBD1 matching 8 bases. Germline V gene lookup returns CDR1 SGHRS and CDR2 YFSETQ. V shed 3 bases and J 4 bases; nucleotides not matched to a gene: 8. This CDR3 contains 15 residues. CDR3 bases read: TGCGCCAGCAGCTACGGGACAGGTTTTTCCTATGGC. Amino acids: CASSYGTGFSYG. The entire CDR3 sequence reads CASSYGTGFSYGYTF.

At least ten counts were recorded for this clone. The CDR3 goes on 3 residues after the read ends, and that part is filled in from the germline J gene. The chain uses TRBV18 and TRBJ1-5; 7 bases map to TRBD1. CDR1 is KGHSH and CDR2 is LQKENI in the germline V gene. Trimming cost V 2 bases and J 4 bases; bases outside gene matches: 8. There are 16 residues in the CDR3. CDR3 loop: CASSPSQDRRNQPQHF. Incomplete CDR3 DNA: TGTGCCAGCTCACCATCGCAGGACAGGCGGAATCAGCCC.

Ten or more counts support this clone. From the germline J gene comes the end of the CDR3, since the read stops 3 residues before it. V usage is TRBV19 and J usage is TRBJ1-5; maybe TRBD1 (6 bases). The length of the CDR3 is 18 residues. Germline V gene data show CDR1 as LNHDA and CDR2 as SQIVND (reference sequence). Trimming removed 0 bases at V and 0 bases at J, with 15 bases between. CDR3 DNA, as far as it was read: TGTGCCAGTAGTATAGACCCGTTCAGGGGTCTTAGCAATCAGCCC. Its translation: CASSIDPFRGLSNQP. The entire CDR3 protein is CASSIDPFRGLSNQPQHF.

Ten or more counts support this clone. The read finishes 3 residues shy of the CDR3 end, and the germline J gene is used to complete it. The chain couples TRBV5-3 to TRBJ2-1; 8 bases agree with TRBD2. TRBV5-3 is an ORF for which the function is uncertain. The CDR3 is 13 amino acids. The V segment lost 6 bases and the J segment 5 bases; nucleotides outside the gene matches: 4. The CDR3 DNA, read in part, is TGTGCCAGAAATAGCGGGGCGAACAATGAG. Protein sequence: CARNSGANNE. The CDR3 reads in full as CARNSGANNEQFF.

This clone was counted a few times. Read coverage stops 3 residues before the CDR3 terminus; the germline J gene supplies the remainder. The rearrangement joins TRBV19 to TRBJ1-2; 7 bases line up with TRBD1. The CDR3 covers 16 residues. The V gene's germline CDR1 is LNHDA and CDR2 SQIVND (reference sequence). CDR3 region: CASRPETGHTYNDYTF. Partial CDR3 DNA: TGTGCCAGTAGACCAGAGACAGGGCATACCTACAATGAC.

This clone has at least ten counts. This chain's CDR3 is CSARDNGLAGGQGDTAFF. CDR3 DNA, as far as it was read: TGCAGTGCTAGAGATAACGGACTAGCGGGGGGCCAAGGAGATACG. The chain joins TRBV20-1 to TRBJ1-1; D possibly corresponds to TRBD1 (6 bases). The read halts 3 residues ahead of the CDR3 end, with the missing end drawn from the germline J gene. The CDR3 extends over 18 amino acids. CDR1 is DFQATT and CDR2 is SNEGSKA in the germline V gene (reference sequence).

CDR3 region: CASSPSPGQGMDEQYF. The sequenced CDR3 bases are TGCGCCAGCAGCCCCTCCCCGGGACAGGGAATGGACGAG. This chain links TRBV5-1 with TRBJ2-7; 9 bases are shared with TRBD1. Read sequence stops 3 residues before the CDR3 end, and the germline J gene provides the missing end. CDR3 length: 16 amino acids. With 4 bases clipped from V and 5 bases from J, the junction kept 13 bases outside the gene matches. Germline V gene data show CDR1 as SGHRS and CDR2 as YFSETQ.

This clone was detected a few times. Read coverage stops 3 residues before the CDR3 terminus; the germline J gene supplies the remainder. This chain connects TRBV20-1 to TRBJ1-3; 8 nucleotides match TRBD1. V dropped 6 bases and J dropped 1; count of bases not matched to a gene: 5. Germline assignment: CDR1 DFQATT and CDR2 SNEGSKA (reference sequence). The CDR3 spans 14 residues. CDR3 bases read: TGCAGTGCGGCGGACAGGGTATCTGGAAACACC. It encodes CSAADRVSGNT. The whole CDR3 sequence is CSAADRVSGNTIYF.

This clone appeared many times. The read gets to within 3 residues of the CDR3 end, and the germline J gene fills in the rest. The chain joins TRBV5-1 to TRBJ2-3, with 12 bases identical to TRBD1. This CDR3 spans 18 amino acids. With V trimmed by 4 bases and J by 3 bases, 12 bases remained unmatched. Per germline, CDR1 SGHRS and CDR2 YFSETQ. The CDR3 loop is CASSPVPGQGAGTDTQYF. The CDR3 DNA, read in part, is TGCGCCAGCAGCCCGGTTCCGGGACAGGGGGCGGGGACAGATACG.

This clone was seen repeatedly, ten times or more. The CDR3 end is not reached by the read, which stops 3 residues before it; the germline J gene fills it in. The chain employs TRBV7-8 and TRBJ2-3; 7 bases map to TRBD2. J was trimmed by 1 base and V by 8 bases; bases with no gene match: 9. The CDR3 extends over 15 amino acids. Looked up from germline, CDR1 is SGHVS and CDR2 is FQNEAQ. CDR3 amino acids: CASRLAPLGTDTQYF. CDR3 DNA, as far as it was read: TGTGCCAGCCGACTAGCTCCTCTTGGCACAGATACG.

This clone was observed at least ten times. The read ends 3 residues early relative to the CDR3; the germline J gene fills the gap. J is TRBJ2-1 and V is TRBV7-9; 9 nucleotides line up with TRBD1. V lost 6 bases, J lost 1 base, and 4 bases stayed unmatched. Germline CDR1 is SEHNR and CDR2 is FQNEAQ (reference sequence). The CDR3 spans 15 residues. CDR3: CASSSGQGSYNEQFF. CDR3 DNA (partial): TGTGCCAGCAGTTCTGGACAGGGGTCCTACAATGAG.